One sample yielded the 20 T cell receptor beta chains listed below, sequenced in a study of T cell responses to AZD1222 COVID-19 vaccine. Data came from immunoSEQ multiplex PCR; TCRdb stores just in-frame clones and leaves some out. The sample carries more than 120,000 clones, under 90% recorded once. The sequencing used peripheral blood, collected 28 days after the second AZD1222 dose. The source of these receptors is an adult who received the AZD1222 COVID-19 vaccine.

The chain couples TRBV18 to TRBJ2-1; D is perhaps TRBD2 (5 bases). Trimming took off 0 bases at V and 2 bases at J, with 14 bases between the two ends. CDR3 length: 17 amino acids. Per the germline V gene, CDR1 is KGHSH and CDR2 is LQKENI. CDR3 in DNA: TGTGCCAGCTCACCACCGGATGGGAGCTTGGCCTACAATGAGCAGTTCTTC. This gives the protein CASSPPDGSLAYNEQFF.

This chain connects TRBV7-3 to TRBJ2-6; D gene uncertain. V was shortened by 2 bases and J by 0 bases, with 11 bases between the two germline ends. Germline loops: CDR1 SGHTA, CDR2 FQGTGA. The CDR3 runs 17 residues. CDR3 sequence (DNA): TGTGCCAGCAGCTTAGTCGGCGGCCGCTCTGGGGCCAACGTCCTGACTTTC. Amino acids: CASSLVGGRSGANVLTF.

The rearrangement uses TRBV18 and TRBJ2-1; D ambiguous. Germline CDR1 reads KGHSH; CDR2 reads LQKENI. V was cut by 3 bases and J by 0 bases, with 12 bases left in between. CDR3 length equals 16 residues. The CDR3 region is CASSPKARFSYNEQFF. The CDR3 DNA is TGTGCCAGCTCACCCAAGGCAAGGTTCTCCTACAATGAGCAGTTCTTC.

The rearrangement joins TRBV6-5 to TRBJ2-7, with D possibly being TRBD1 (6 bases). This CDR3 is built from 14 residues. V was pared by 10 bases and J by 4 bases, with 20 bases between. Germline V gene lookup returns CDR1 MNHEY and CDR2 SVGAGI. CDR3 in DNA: TGTGCCACCCGGTCCGGGGACAAGAAATACGAGCAGTACTTC. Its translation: CATRSGDKKYEQYF.

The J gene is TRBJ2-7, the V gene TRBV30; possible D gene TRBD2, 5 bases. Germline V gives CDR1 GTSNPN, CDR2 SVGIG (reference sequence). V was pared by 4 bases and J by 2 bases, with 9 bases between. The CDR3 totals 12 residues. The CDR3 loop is CAWKRETYEQYF. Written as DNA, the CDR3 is TGTGCCTGGAAGAGGGAGACCTACGAGCAGTACTTC. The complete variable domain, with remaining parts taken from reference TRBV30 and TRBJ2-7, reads SQTIHQWPATLVQPVGSPLSLECTVEGTSNPNLYWYRQAAGRGLQLLFYSVGIGQISSEVPQNLSASRPQDRQFILSSKKLLLSDSGFYLCAWKRETYEQYFGPGTRLTVT.

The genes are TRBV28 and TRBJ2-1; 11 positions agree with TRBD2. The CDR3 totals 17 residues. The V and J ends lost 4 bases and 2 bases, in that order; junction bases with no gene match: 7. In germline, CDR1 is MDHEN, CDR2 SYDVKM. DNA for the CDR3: TGTGCCAGCAGTTATCCGCTAGCGGGAGGTACCTACAATGAGCAGTTCTTC. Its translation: CASSYPLAGGTYNEQFF.

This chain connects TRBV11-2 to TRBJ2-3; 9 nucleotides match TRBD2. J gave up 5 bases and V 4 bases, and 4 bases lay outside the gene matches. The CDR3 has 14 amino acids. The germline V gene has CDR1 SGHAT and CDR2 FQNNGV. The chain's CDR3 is CASSSWTSEDTQYF. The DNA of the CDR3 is TGTGCCAGCAGCTCGTGGACTAGCGAAGATACGCAGTATTTT.

This CDR3 is CASSAGRLSGNTIYF. Here the CDR3 DNA reads TGTGCCAGCAGCGCCGGTCGGCTCTCTGGAAACACCATATATTTT. The chain couples TRBV11-1 to TRBJ1-3, with no clear D. V dropped 5 bases and J dropped 0 bases, with 11 bases sitting between them. Germline lookup yields CDR1 SGHAT and CDR2 FQDESV (reference sequence). This CDR3 has 15 residues.

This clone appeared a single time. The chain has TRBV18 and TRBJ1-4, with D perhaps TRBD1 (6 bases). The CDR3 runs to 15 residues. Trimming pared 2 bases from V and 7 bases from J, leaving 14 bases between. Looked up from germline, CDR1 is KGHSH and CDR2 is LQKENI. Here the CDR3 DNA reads TGTGCCAGCTCACCATCGGCAGGGGAAGGTGAAAAACTGTTTTTT. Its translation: CASSPSAGEGEKLFF.

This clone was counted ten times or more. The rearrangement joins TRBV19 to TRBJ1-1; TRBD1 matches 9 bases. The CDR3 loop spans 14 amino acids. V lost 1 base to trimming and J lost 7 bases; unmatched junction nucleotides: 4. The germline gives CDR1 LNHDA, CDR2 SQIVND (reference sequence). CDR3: CASSIGTGADEAFF. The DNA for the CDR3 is TGTGCCAGTAGTATAGGGACAGGGGCTGATGAAGCTTTCTTT.

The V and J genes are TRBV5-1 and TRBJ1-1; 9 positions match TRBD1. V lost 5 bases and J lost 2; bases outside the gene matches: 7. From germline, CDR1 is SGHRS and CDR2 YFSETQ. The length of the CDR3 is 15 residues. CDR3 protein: CASRGGQGSNTEAFF. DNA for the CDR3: TGCGCCAGCAGAGGCGGACAGGGGAGCAACACTGAAGCTTTCTTT.

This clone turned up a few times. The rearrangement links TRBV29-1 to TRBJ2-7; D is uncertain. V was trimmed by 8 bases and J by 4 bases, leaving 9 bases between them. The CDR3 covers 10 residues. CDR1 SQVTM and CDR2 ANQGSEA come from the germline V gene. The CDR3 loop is CSSSFYEQYF. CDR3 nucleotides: TGCAGCTCCTCGTTTTACGAGCAGTACTTC.

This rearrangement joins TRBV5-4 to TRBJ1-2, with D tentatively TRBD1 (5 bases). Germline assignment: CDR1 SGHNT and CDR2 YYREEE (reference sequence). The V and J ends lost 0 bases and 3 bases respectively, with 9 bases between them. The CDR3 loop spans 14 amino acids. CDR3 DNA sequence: TGTGCCAGCAGCTTGGTGGGCAGGGACTATGGCTACACCTTC. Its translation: CASSLVGRDYGYTF.

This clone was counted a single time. CDR3 residues: CASSGLGSNQPQHF. The CDR3, as DNA: TGTGCCAGCAGTGGGTTAGGCAGCAATCAGCCCCAGCATTTT. The V gene is TRBV25-1, the J gene TRBJ1-5; no clear D. V was shortened by 4 bases and J by 1 base, with 8 bases between the two germline ends. The CDR3 sequence is 14 residues long. Germline V CDR1 and CDR2: MGHDK, SYGVNS.

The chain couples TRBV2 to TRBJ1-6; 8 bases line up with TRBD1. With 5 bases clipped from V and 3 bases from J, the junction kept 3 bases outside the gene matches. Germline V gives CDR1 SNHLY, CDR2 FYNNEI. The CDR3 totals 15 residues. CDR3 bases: TGTGCCAGCAGTTCGGACAGGGTCTATAATTCACCCCTCCACTTT. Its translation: CASSSDRVYNSPLHF.

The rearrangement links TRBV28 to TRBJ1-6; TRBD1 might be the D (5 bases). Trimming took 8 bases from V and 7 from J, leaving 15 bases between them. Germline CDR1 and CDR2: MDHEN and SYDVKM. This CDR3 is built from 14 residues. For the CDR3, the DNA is TGTGCCAGCGCTTCCGGACAAATGAATTCACCCCTCCACTTT. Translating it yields CASASGQMNSPLHF. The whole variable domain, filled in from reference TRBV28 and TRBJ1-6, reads DVKVTQSSRYLVKRTGEKVFLECVQDMDHENMFWYRQDPGLGLRLIYFSYDVKMKEKGDIPEGYSVSREKKERFSLILESASTNQTSMYLCASASGQMNSPLHFGNGTRLTVT.

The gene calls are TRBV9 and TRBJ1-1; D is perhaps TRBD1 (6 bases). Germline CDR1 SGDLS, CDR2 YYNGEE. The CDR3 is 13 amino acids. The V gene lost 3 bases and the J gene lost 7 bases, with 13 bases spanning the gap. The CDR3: CASSGGQSREAFF. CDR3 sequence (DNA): TGTGCCAGCAGCGGGGGACAATCGCGTGAAGCTTTCTTT.

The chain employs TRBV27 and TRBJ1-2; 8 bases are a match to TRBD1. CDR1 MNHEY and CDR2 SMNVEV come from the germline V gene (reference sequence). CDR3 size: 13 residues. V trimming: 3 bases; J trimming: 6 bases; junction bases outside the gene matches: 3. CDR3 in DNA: TGTGCCAGCAGTTTCAGGACAGGGAATGGCTACACCTTC. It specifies CASSFRTGNGYTF.

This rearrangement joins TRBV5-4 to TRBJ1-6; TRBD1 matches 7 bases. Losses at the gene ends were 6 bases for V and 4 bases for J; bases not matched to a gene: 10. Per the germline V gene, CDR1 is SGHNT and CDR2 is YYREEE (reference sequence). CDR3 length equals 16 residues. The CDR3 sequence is CASTMAGQTYNSPLHF. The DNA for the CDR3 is TGTGCCAGCACAATGGCGGGACAGACATATAATTCACCCCTCCACTTT.

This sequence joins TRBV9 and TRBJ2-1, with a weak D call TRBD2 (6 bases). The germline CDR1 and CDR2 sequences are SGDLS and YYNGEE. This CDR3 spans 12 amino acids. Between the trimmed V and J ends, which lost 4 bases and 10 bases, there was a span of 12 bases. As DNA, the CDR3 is TGTGCCAGCAGCATTGCGGGGCGGGAGCAGTTCTTC. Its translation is CASSIAGREQFF. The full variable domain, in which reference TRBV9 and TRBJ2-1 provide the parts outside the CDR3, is DSGVTQTPKHLITATGQRVTLRCSPRSGDLSVYWYQQSLDQGLQFLIQYYNGEERAKGNILERFSAQQFPDLHSELNLSSLELGDSALYFCASSIAGREQFFGPGTRLTVL.